These 13 T cell receptor beta chains were sequenced from one sample in a study of OX40 agonist ivuxolimab in advanced cancers. TCRdb's table, derived via immunoSEQ multiplex PCR, lists solely in-frame clones and lacks some. Of about 52,000 clones detected, roughly nine tenths appear once; the ten largest clones hold approximately 7%. Sequences were derived from CD4+ or CD8+ T cells sorted from blood, sampled in a trial of the OX40 agonist ivuxolimab. These receptors were obtained from an adult with an advanced solid tumor such as melanoma, head and neck, liver or kidney cancer.

V usage is TRBV6-1 and J usage is TRBJ2-4; D remains unclear. Between the trimmed V and J ends, which lost 2 bases and 1 base, there was a span of 12 bases. Germline-derived CDR1 and CDR2 are MNHNS and SASEGT. The CDR3 is 16 amino acids. CDR3 sequence reads: CASSEQHRMAKNIQYF. In nucleotides, the CDR3 is TGTGCCAGCAGTGAACAGCACCGGATGGCCAAAAACATTCAGTACTTC.

The chain couples TRBV18 to TRBJ2-7, with D perhaps TRBD2 (5 bases). V gave up 3 bases and J gave up 6 bases, with 9 bases separating them. The CDR3 runs to 12 residues. The germline V gene encodes CDR1 KGHSH and CDR2 LQKENI. The CDR3 region is CASSPNEGEQYF. In DNA, the CDR3 is TGTGCCAGCTCACCTAACGAGGGCGAGCAGTACTTC.

The chain couples TRBV5-1 to TRBJ2-7, with D perhaps TRBD2 (6 bases). Germline V gives CDR1 SGHRS, CDR2 YFSETQ. V was trimmed by 7 bases and J by 6 bases, leaving 11 bases between them. The CDR3 runs to 11 residues. CDR3 sequence reads: CASPGGCEQYF. The CDR3, as DNA: TGCGCCAGCCCAGGAGGGTGCGAGCAGTACTTC.

V and J are TRBV30 and TRBJ1-2, with TRBD1 matching 10 bases. Germline values: CDR1 GTSNPN, CDR2 SVGIG (reference sequence). V lost 0 bases to trimming and J lost 4 bases; unmatched junction nucleotides: 8. This CDR3 region has 16 residues. In DNA, the CDR3 is TGTGCCTGGAGTGTACCAGCCGGGACAGGGGCCTATGGCTACACCTTC. It codes for CAWSVPAGTGAYGYTF. The complete variable domain, with remaining parts taken from reference TRBV30 and TRBJ1-2, reads SQTIHQWPATLVQPVGSPLSLECTVEGTSNPNLYWYRQAAGRGLQLLFYSVGIGQISSEVPQNLSASRPQDRQFILSSKKLLLSDSGFYLCAWSVPAGTGAYGYTFGSGTRLTVV.

The CDR3 DNA sequence: TGTGCCAGCTCACCAGGACAGGGGATATATAGCAATCAGCCCCAGCATTTT. Its protein product is CASSPGQGIYSNQPQHF. V usage is TRBV18 and J usage is TRBJ1-5, with TRBD1 identical over 9 bases. CDR3 length equals 17 residues. V trimming: 2 bases; J trimming: 0 bases; junction bases outside the gene matches: 5. Looked up from germline, CDR1 is KGHSH and CDR2 is LQKENI.

This rearrangement joins TRBV7-6 to TRBJ1-2; the match to TRBD1 covers 8 bases. Germline V gene lookup returns CDR1 SGHVS and CDR2 FNYEAQ. V lost 5 bases and J lost 6; bases outside the gene matches: 8. The length of the CDR3 is 14 residues. The CDR3 region has the DNA TGTGCCAGCAGCGCAGGACAGGGAGTTAATGGCTACACCTTC. This gives the protein CASSAGQGVNGYTF.

This rearrangement joins TRBV15 to TRBJ2-2, with D tentatively TRBD1 (5 bases). With 9 bases removed from V and 3 bases from J, the gap between germline ends came to 11 bases. The CDR3 is 13 residues long. The germline V gene encodes CDR1 LNHNV and CDR2 YYDKDF (reference sequence). The CDR3 spells CATKTDYTGELFF. The CDR3 region has the DNA TGTGCCACGAAGACAGACTACACCGGGGAGCTGTTTTTT.

J is TRBJ1-1 and V is TRBV9; maybe TRBD1 (5 bases). In germline, CDR1 is SGDLS, CDR2 YYNGEE. This CDR3 region has 15 residues. V lost 4 bases, J lost 6 bases, and 19 bases lay in between. DNA for the CDR3: TGTGCCAGCAGCCTATCCGTACAGGTTGACGCTGAAGCTTTCTTT. Translation gives CASSLSVQVDAEAFF.

The chain couples TRBV27 to TRBJ1-5; a possible D gene is TRBD1 (6 bases). The ends were cut back, 5 bases at V and 7 bases at J, with 18 bases in the middle. The CDR3 is 15 residues long. Germline assignment: CDR1 MNHEY and CDR2 SMNVEV (reference sequence). CDR3 residues: CASSPRVTGGQPQHF. The CDR3 DNA reads TGTGCCAGCAGTCCCAGGGTGACAGGCGGCCAGCCCCAGCATTTT.

This clone was seen more than once but under ten times. The chain couples TRBV6-6 to TRBJ1-1; D call uncertain. The V gene lost 3 bases and the J gene lost 5 bases, with 10 bases spanning the gap. This CDR3 has 13 residues. Per the germline V gene, CDR1 is MNHNY and CDR2 is SVGAGI (reference sequence). The CDR3, as DNA: TGTGCCAGCAGTTATGACATGGGGACTGAAGCTTTCTTT. Its protein product is CASSYDMGTEAFF.

The chain employs TRBV29-1 and TRBJ2-7; the match to TRBD1 covers 11 bases. Per germline, CDR1 SQVTM and CDR2 ANQGSEA. This CDR3 has 12 residues. Germline trimming cut 1 base from V and 11 bases from J; bases unmatched to any gene: 4. The CDR3, as DNA: TGCAGCGTTGAAGGGACAGGGGGCCCTAAGTACTTC. As protein: CSVEGTGGPKYF.

The chain links TRBV19 to TRBJ1-2, with a tentative D call TRBD1 (5 bases). Trimming removed 6 bases at V and 4 bases at J, with 18 bases between. The germline V gene has CDR1 LNHDA and CDR2 SQIVND (reference sequence). The CDR3 consists of 15 residues. The CDR3 spells CASSPGNGEGYGYTF. The CDR3 DNA follows: TGTGCCAGTAGCCCAGGGAATGGGGAGGGCTATGGCTACACCTTC.

J is TRBJ1-2 and V is TRBV30, with TRBD1 matching 8 bases. Germline assignment: CDR1 GTSNPN and CDR2 SVGIG (reference sequence). This CDR3 spans 18 amino acids. V gave up 2 bases and J gave up 4 bases; unmatched junction bases: 18. The CDR3 protein is CAWSTGQGNVILSYGYTF. The CDR3, as DNA: TGTGCCTGGAGTACCGGACAGGGCAACGTTATCCTATCCTATGGCTACACCTTC.